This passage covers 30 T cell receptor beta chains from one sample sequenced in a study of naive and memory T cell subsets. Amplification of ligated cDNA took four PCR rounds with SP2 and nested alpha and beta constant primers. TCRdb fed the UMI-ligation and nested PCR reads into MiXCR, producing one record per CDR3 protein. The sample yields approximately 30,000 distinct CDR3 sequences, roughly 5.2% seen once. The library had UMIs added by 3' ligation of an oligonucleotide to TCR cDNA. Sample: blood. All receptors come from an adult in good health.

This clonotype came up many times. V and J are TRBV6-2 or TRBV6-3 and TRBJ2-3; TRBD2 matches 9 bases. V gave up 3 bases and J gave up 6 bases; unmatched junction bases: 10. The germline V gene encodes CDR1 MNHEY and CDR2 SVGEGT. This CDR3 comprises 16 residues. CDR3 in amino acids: CASSYGASGNPDTQYF. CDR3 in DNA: TGTGCCAGCAGTTATGGGGCTAGCGGGAATCCGGATACGCAGTATTTT.

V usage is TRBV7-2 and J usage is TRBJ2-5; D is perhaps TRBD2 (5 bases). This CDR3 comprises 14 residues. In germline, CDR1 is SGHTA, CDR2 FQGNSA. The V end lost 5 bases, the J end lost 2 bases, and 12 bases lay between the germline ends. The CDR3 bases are TGTGCCAGCAGCATCGACTATGGACAAGAGACCCAGTACTTC. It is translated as CASSIDYGQETQYF.

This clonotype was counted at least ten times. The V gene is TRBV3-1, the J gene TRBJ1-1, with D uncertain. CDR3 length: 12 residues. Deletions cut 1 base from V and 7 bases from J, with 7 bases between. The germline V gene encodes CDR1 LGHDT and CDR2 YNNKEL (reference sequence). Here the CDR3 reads CASSQVPGEAFF. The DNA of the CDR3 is TGTGCCAGCAGCCAAGTTCCAGGTGAAGCTTTCTTT.

The CDR3 DNA is TGTGCCAGCACCGGACAGGGGCGCGGTGGCTACACCTTC. This translates into CASTGQGRGGYTF. The chain recombines TRBV12-3 or TRBV12-4 with TRBJ1-2; 9 nucleotides agree with TRBD1. The CDR3 length is 13 residues. V was clipped by 7 bases and J by 7 bases; unmatched bases: 7.

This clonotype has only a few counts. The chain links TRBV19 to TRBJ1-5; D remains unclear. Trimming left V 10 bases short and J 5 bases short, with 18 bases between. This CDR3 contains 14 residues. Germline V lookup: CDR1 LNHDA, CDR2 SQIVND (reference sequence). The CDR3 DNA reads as TGTGCCACGAACCCCCTTCCGACTGATCAGCCCCAGCATTTT. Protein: CATNPLPTDQPQHF. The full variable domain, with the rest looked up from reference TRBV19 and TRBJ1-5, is DGGITQSPKYLFRKEGQNVTLSCEQNLNHDAMYWYRQDPGQGLRLIYYSQIVNDFQKGDIAEGYSVSREKKESFPLTVTSAQKNPTAFYLCATNPLPTDQPQHFGDGTRLSIL.

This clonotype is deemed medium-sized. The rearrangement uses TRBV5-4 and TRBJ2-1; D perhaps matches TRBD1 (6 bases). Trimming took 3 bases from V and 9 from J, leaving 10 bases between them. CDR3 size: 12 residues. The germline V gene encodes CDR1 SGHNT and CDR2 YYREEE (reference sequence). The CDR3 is CASSSTGTEQFF. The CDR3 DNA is TGTGCCAGCAGCTCAACAGGGACTGAGCAGTTCTTC.

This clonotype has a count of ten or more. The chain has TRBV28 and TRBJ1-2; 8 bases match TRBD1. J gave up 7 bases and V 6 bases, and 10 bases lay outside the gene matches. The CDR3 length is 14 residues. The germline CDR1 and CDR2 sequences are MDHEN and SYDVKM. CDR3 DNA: TGTGCCAGCAGCCCTGGACAGGGTCTCGGTGGCTACACCTTC. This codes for CASSPGQGLGGYTF.

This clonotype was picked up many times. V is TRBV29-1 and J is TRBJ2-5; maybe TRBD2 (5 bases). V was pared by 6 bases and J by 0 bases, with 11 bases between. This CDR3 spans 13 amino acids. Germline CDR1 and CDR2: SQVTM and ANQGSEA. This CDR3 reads CSVRVTYQETQYF. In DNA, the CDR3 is TGCAGCGTGAGGGTTACGTACCAAGAGACCCAGTACTTC.

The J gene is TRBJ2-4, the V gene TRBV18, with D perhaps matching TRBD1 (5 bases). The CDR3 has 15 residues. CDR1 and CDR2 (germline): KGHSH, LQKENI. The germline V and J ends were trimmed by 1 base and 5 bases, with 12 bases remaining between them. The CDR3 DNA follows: TGTGCCAGCTCACCACTGGGGCAGGACGAAAACATTCAGTACTTC. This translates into CASSPLGQDENIQYF. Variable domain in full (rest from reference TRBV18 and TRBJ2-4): NAGVMQNPRHLVRRRGQEARLRCSPMKGHSHVYWYRQLPEEGLKFMVYLQKENIIDESGMPKERFSAEFPKEGPSILRIQQVVRGDSAAYFCASSPLGQDENIQYFGAGTRLSVL.

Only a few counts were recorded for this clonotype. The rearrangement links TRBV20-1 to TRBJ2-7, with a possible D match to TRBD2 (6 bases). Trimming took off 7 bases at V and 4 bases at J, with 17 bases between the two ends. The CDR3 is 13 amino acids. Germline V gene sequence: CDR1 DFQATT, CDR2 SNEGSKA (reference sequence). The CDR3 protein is CSVYPGLDYEQYF. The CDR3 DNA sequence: TGCAGTGTCTACCCGGGACTGGATTACGAGCAGTACTTC.

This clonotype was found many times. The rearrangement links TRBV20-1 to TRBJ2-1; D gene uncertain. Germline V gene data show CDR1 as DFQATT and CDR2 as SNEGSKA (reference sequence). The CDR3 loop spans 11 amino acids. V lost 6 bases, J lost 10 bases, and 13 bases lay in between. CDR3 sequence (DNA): TGCAGTGCCCGAGGCCCCCGGGAGCAGTTCTTC. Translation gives CSARGPREQFF.

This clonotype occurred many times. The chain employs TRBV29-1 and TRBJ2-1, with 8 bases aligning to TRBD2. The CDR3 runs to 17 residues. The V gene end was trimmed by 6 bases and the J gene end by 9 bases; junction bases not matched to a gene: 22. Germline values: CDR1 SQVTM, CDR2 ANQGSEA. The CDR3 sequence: CSVAPGLAGPPIGEQFF. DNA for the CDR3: TGCAGCGTAGCCCCGGGCCTAGCGGGCCCACCAATCGGTGAGCAGTTCTTC.

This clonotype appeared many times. The DNA of the CDR3 is TGCGCCAGCGGCCGACCTCAGAGCTCCTATAATTCACCCCTCCACTTT. Translated: CASGRPQSSYNSPLHF. The genes are TRBV4-1 and TRBJ1-6, with unresolved D. Deletions cut 8 bases from V and 0 bases from J, with 14 bases between. This CDR3 has 16 residues. Germline-derived CDR1 and CDR2 are MGHRA and YSYEKL.

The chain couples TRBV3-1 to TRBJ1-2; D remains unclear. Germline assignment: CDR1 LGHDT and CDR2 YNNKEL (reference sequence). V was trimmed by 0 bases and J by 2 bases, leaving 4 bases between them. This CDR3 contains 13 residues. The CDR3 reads CASSQETNYGYTF. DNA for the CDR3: TGTGCCAGCAGCCAAGAGACCAACTATGGCTACACCTTC.

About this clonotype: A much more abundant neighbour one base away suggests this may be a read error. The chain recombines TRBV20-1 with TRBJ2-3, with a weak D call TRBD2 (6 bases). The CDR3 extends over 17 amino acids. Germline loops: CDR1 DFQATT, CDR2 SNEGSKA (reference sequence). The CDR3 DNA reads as TGCTGTGCTAGCCAACCACCAGGACGGAGGGGCACAGATACGCAGTATTTT. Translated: CCASQPPGRRGTDTQYF.

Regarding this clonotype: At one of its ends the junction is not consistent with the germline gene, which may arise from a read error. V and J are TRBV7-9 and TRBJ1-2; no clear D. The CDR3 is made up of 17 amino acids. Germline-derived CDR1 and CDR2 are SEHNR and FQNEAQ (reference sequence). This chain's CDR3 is CASSLGSVGLDPYGDTF. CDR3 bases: TGTGCCAGCAGCTTGGGCTCCGTAGGACTCGACCCCTATGGCGACACCTTC.

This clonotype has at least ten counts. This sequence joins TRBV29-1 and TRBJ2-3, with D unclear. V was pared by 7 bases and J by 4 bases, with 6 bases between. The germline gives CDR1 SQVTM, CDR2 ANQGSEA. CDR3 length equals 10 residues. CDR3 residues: CSAGPDTQYF. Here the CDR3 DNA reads TGCAGCGCGGGCCCAGATACGCAGTATTTT.

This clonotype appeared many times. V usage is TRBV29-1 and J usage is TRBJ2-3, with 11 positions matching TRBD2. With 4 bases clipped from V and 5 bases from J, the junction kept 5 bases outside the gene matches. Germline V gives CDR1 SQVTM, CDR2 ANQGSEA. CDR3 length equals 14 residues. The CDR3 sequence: CSVVASGRLDTQYF. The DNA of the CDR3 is TGCAGCGTTGTTGCTAGCGGGAGGTTAGATACGCAGTATTTT.

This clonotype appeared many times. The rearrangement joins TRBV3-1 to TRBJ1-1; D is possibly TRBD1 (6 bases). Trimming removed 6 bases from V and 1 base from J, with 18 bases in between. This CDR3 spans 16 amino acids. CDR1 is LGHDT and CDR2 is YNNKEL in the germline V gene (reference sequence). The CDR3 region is CASSAYSTGENTEAFF. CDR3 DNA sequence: TGTGCCAGCAGTGCCTATTCGACAGGAGAGAACACTGAAGCTTTCTTT.

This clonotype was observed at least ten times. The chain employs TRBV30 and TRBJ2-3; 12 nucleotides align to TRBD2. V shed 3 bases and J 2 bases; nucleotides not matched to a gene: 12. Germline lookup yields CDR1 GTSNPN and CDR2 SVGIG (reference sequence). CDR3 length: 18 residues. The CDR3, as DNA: TGTGCCTGGAGCCCTGGAAGGACTAGCGGGATCCTCACAGATACGCAGTATTTT. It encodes CAWSPGRTSGILTDTQYF.

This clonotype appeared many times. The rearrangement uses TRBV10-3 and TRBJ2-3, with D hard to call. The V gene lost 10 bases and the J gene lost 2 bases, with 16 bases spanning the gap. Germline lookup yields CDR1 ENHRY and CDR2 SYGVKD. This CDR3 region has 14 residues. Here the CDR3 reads CATSSSVDTDTQYF. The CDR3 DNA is TGTGCCACCTCTTCCTCGGTGGACACAGATACGCAGTATTTT.

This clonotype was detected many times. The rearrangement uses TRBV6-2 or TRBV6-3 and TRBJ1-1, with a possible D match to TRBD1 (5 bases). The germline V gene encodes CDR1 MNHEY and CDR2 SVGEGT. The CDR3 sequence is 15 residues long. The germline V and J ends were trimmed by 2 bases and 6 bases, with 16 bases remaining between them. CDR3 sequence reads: CASSYGGGAFSEAFF. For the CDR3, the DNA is TGTGCCAGCAGTTACGGGGGAGGCGCATTCTCTGAAGCTTTCTTT.

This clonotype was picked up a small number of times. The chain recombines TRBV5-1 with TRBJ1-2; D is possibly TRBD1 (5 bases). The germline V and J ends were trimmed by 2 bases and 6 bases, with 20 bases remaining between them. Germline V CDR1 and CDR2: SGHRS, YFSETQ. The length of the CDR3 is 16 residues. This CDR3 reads CASSFPREPKTNGYTF. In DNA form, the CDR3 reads TGCGCCAGCAGCTTTCCCAGGGAACCCAAAACTAATGGCTACACCTTC.

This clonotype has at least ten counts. The CDR3 sequence is CASSLGQPSSGANVLTF. CDR3 coding DNA: TGCGCCAGCAGCCTAGGACAGCCTTCCTCTGGGGCCAACGTCCTGACTTTC. V and J are TRBV5-1 and TRBJ2-6, with D perhaps TRBD1 (6 bases). V dropped 4 bases and J dropped 0 bases, with 14 bases sitting between them. CDR3 length equals 17 residues. Germline CDR1 SGHRS, CDR2 YFSETQ. Complete variable domain (other parts from reference TRBV5-1 and TRBJ2-6): KAGVTQTPRYLIKTRGQQVTLSCSPISGHRSVSWYQQTPGQGLQFLFEYFSETQRNKGNFPGRFSGRQFSNSRSEMNVSTLELGDSALYLCASSLGQPSSGANVLTFGAGSRLTVL.

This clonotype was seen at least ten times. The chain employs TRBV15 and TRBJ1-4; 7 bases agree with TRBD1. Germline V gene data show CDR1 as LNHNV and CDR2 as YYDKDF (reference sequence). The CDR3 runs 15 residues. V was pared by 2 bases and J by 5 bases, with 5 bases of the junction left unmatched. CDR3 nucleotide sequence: TGTGCCACCAGCAGAAAGACAGGGTTGAATGAAAAACTGTTTTTT. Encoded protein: CATSRKTGLNEKLFF.

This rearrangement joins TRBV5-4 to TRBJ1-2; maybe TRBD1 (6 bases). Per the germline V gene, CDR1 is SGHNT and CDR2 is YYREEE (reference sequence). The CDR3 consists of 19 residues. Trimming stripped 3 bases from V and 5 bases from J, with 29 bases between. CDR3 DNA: TGTGCCAGCAGCTCAAGTCTCCCTGGGCGGGGGGCGGATGGGTATGGCTACACCTTC. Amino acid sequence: CASSSSLPGRGADGYGYTF.

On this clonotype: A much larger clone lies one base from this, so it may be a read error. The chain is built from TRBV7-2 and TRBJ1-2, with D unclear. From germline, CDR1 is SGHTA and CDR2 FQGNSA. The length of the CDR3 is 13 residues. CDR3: CASSLVGEYGDTF. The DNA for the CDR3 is TGTGCCAGCAGCTTAGTAGGAGAGTATGGCGACACCTTC.

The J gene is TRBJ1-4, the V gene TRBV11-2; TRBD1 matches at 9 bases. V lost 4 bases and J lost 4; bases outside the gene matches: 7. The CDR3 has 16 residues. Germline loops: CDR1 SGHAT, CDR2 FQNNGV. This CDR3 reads CASSYHRGLINEKLFF. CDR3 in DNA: TGTGCCAGCAGCTACCACAGGGGGCTTATTAATGAAAAACTGTTTTTT.

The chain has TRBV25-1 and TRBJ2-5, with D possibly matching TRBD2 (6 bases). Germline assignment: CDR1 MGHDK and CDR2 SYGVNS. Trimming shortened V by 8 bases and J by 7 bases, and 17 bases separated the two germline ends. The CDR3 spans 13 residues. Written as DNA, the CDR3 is TGTGCCAGCGCCCGGTCGCCGGGAGTGACCCAGTACTTC. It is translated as CASARSPGVTQYF.

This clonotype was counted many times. This CDR3 reads CATSRGRTVNSYGYTF. The CDR3, as DNA: TGTGCCACCAGCAGAGGTAGGACCGTCAACTCCTATGGCTACACCTTC. J is TRBJ1-2 and V is TRBV15; D is uncertain. Germline CDR1 reads LNHNV; CDR2 reads YYDKDF (reference sequence). V was clipped by 1 base and J by 4 bases, with 16 bases between them. CDR3 length equals 16 residues.